The text below deals with one T cell receptor (beta chain). Ten or more counts support this clonotype. The clone's antigen remains unknown. No quality values exist for individual bases; no much larger clone is one base distant. The germline V gene specifies SQVTM as CDR1 and ANQGSEA as CDR2. After removal of 6 bases from V and 9 bases from J, the junction retains 18 bases not matched to a gene. The CDR3 contains 16 residues, cysteine and phenylalanine counted. Only the CDR3 portion is preserved as DNA: 48 bases, with reading frame beginning at the first base. To synthesize cDNA, template-switch 5'RACE was performed with a primer carrying a 10-nucleotide random unique molecular identifier so that each TCR transcript was tagged. Over 170 million TCR-beta sequences, covering 15-18 subjects, were produced in each sequencing run. The RNeasy kit was used for extraction of total RNA. TCR-beta VDJ regions were amplified with primers for the TCR constant region and the 5'RACE anchor, using the KAPA Real-time Library Amplification kit. Sample indexes and Illumina adaptors were added in a first PCR, after which library yield was increased in a second PCR. After purification with Ampure beads, the TCR product of roughly 650 bp was size-selected on a 2% E-gel SizeSelection system. Before pooling, library quality was assessed on a Bioanalyzer, concentration was determined with Qubit, and library quantification was performed with the Kapa Library Quantification kit. Libraries were sequenced paired-end 2 x 150 bp on an Illumina HiSeq 2500. To increase sequence diversity, about 25-31% phiX was spiked into each library pool. Per the original workflow: Quality-filtered reads were processed with the UMI-based MiGEC pipeline, and over 90% of raw TCR sequences were removed by the MiGEC pipeline during error correction. VDJ genes were aligned to IMGT germline references, and each clonotype was defined by a unique CDR3 amino acid sequence together with V-J genes. Clonal expansion, Shannon diversity and CDR3 relatedness were evaluated with VDJtools (CalcPairwiseDistances, ClusterSamples), while phylogenetic trees were built in CLCbio workbench. A clone was classed as expanded if it had 8 or more unique UMIs, a cutoff based on coefficient-of-variation modelling across technical triplicates. Clones were called with MiXCR by TCRdb after fastp trimmed the public reads at Q25, and only in-frame beta chains were retained. All rows with the same CDR3 protein become a single entry with the most common DNA and genes. TCRdb's processing, not the authors', yielded these V and J calls. Recorded for this sample are about 44,000 distinct CDR3 sequences; roughly 21% of them occurred a single time. Almost 4.5% of the sample belongs to the ten largest clones.

The sample is drawn from a study of neurological immune-mediated disorders (dated by TCRdb to between 2017 and 2020). As for the study more broadly: Using UMI-based sequencing, the study compared peripheral blood TCR-beta repertoires from patients with HTLV-I-associated myelopathy (HAM/TSP), patients with multiple sclerosis, and healthy controls. Longitudinal samples, technical triplicates and paired sorted CD4+ and CD8+ T-cell subsets, alongside PBMC samples, were included among the roughly 97 TCR-beta libraries. To precisely calculate how much the frequency of each individual clone varied, libraries were sequenced in technical triplicate. The cohort included 60 to 70 subjects: roughly 14 with HAM/TSP, approximately 34 with multiple sclerosis, and approximately 20 healthy controls. Beyond this particular receptor, the publication reports: Across subjects, expanded clones never shared an identical CDR3 amino acid sequence, which suggests that the TCR-beta repertoires in every group were private. TCR clonal expansion was greatest in HAM/TSP patients and smallest in MS patients, who ranked below even healthy controls.

Read against the paper, the sample's time point label means: technical triplicate 3. For the unsorted PBMC libraries, 2 million PBMCs were stored in RNAlater at -80 degrees C until RNA extraction and were used to generate the libraries. Peripheral blood was subjected to Ficoll-Hypaque density gradient centrifugation to isolate PBMCs, which were then cryopreserved in liquid nitrogen. The chain links TRBV29-1 with TRBJ2-1; 9 middle bases align to TRBD2. Material for sequencing was PBMCs. This sequence was found in a man aged 55 to 70 with HTLV-1-associated myelopathy (HAM/TSP). Read as DNA, the sequence is TGCAGCGTCCAGGGGGGCGCGGCGGGAGGGGGAACTGAGCAGTTCTTC. Its protein product is CSVQGGAAGGGTEQFF.